This TCR beta chain was captured in a study of T-cell reconstitution after alpha-beta-depleted transplantation in children (dated by TCRdb to between 2015 and 2016). The study in broad terms: Using TCR repertoire profiling, the study quantitatively followed how T-cell immune reconstitution unfolded in children after TCRalphabeta/CD19-depleted allogeneic hematopoietic cell transplantation.

In regard to this clonotype: Its antigen remains undetermined. No base quality information exists; no much larger clone differs at one position.

Receptor amplification or capture employed PCR. TCRdb shows the sequencer as Illumina HiSeq 2500. Molecular barcoding was employed in the preparation of TCR libraries, with unique molecular identifiers being used to normalize TCRbeta repertoire quantification. TCRdb reprocessing: public reads trimmed at Q25 with fastp, clones called with MiXCR, in-frame beta chains kept. Every entry covers one CDR3 protein and lists the most common genes and DNA from its rows. The sample table holds approximately 510,000 distinct CDR3 sequences, of which 15% to 20% were seen once. The top ten constitute around 3.3% of the sample. CDR1 and CDR2 are drawn from the germline V gene: SGHRS, YFSETQ. V sheds 2 bases and J sheds 4 bases, leaving 19 bases between their ends. Including the terminal cysteine and phenylalanine, the CDR3 comprises 16 residues. Only the CDR3 region is kept as DNA, spanning 48 bases read in frame from base 1.

Rearrangement joined TRBV5-1 to TRBJ2-7; possibly the D gene is TRBD2, per 6 matching bases. The sequenced sample was PBMCs from the stem cell graft donor, obtained from the stem cell graft. The TCR originated in a human donor who donated a stem cell graft to a child with acute lymphoblastic leukemia. The CDR3 loop reads CASSLWRDPAVYEQYF. The bases read TGCGCCAGCAGCTTATGGCGGGACCCGGCAGTTTACGAGCAGTACTTC.